What follows are 32 T cell receptor beta chains derived from one specimen sequenced in a study of OX40 agonist ivuxolimab in advanced cancers. Clones were sequenced by immunoSEQ multiplex PCR, and TCRdb holds only the in-frame ones, with some missing. Among approximately 45,000 clones listed, 85% to 90% were seen once. The sample was CD4+ or CD8+ T cells sorted from blood, taken in a trial of the OX40 agonist ivuxolimab. These receptors were collected from an adult with an advanced solid tumor such as melanoma, head and neck, liver or kidney cancer.

The gene calls are TRBV19 and TRBJ1-3; D is uncertain. Trimming took off 5 bases at V and 0 bases at J, with 14 bases between the two ends. Germline-derived CDR1 and CDR2 are LNHDA and SQIVND (reference sequence). CDR3 length: 16 amino acids. CDR3 bases: TGTGCCAGTAGTCCCCCCAGACGGCCCTCTGGAAACACCATATATTTT. Translated: CASSPPRRPSGNTIYF.

The chain couples TRBV28 to TRBJ1-3; D is ambiguous. CDR3 length equals 14 residues. V was pared by 5 bases and J by 3 bases, with 11 bases between. CDR1 and CDR2 from the germline V gene are MDHEN and SYDVKM. The CDR3 sequence is CASSGRWSGNTIYF. The CDR3 coding sequence is TGTGCCAGCAGTGGGAGATGGAGTGGAAACACCATATATTTT.

CDR3 nucleotides: TGTGCCAGCAGGTCCGCAGGGACAGATGAAAAACTGTTTTTT. This codes for CASRSAGTDEKLFF. The chain recombines TRBV6-1 with TRBJ1-4; 7 bases are a match to TRBD1. In germline, CDR1 is MNHNS, CDR2 SASEGT. The V segment lost 6 bases and the J segment 6 bases; nucleotides outside the gene matches: 7. The CDR3 loop spans 14 amino acids.

The chain uses TRBV6-6 and TRBJ1-2; 7 nucleotides match TRBD1. CDR1 is MNHNY and CDR2 is SVGAGI in the germline V gene (reference sequence). V shed 6 bases and J 4 bases; nucleotides not matched to a gene: 5. This CDR3 has 13 amino acids. CDR3 DNA: TGTGCCAGCAGCTTGGACAGGTCCTATGGCTACACCTTC. Its translation: CASSLDRSYGYTF.

This clone was detected only once. Different DNA sequences within this sample yield the same CDR3. This chain connects TRBV28 to TRBJ1-2; D is perhaps TRBD1 (5 bases). The CDR3 has 13 residues. Germline values: CDR1 MDHEN, CDR2 SYDVKM. The germline V and J ends were trimmed by 2 bases and 5 bases, with 9 bases remaining between them. The CDR3 spells CASSLGTDYGYTF. Here the CDR3 DNA reads TGTGCCAGCAGTTTAGGGACGGATTATGGCTACACCTTC.

As to this clone: One junction end disagrees with the germline gene, perhaps due to a read error. The chain uses TRBV5-1 and TRBJ2-5; 7 nucleotides match TRBD1. Germline loops: CDR1 SGHRS, CDR2 YFSETQ. There are 14 residues in the CDR3. The DNA for the CDR3 is TGCGCCAGCAGGTTAGGACAGGTCCAAGGGACCCAGTACTTC. Its protein product is CASRLGQVQGTQYF.

The chain recombines TRBV6-4 with TRBJ2-1; TRBD1 aligns across 8 bases. Germline V gene lookup returns CDR1 MRHNA and CDR2 SNTAGT. The CDR3 is 16 amino acids. Trimming took 0 bases from V and 4 from J; bases not matched to a gene: 5. The CDR3 reads CASSDSPGGSYNEQFF. CDR3 in DNA: TGTGCCAGCAGTGACTCTCCAGGGGGCTCATACAATGAGCAGTTCTTC.

This sequence joins TRBV11-3 and TRBJ2-7, with unresolved D. Between the trimmed V and J ends, which lost 5 bases and 4 bases, there was a span of 12 bases. The CDR3 has 13 amino acids. Germline V gene data show CDR1 as SGHNT and CDR2 as YENEEA. The CDR3 bases are TGTGCCAGCAGCCCCCGGATCTCTTACGAGCAGTACTTC. Translating gives CASSPRISYEQYF.

V gene TRBV18 combines with J gene TRBJ1-5; no clear D gene. The germline V and J ends were trimmed by 4 bases and 0 bases, with 10 bases remaining between them. CDR3 length equals 15 residues. Per germline, CDR1 KGHSH and CDR2 LQKENI. CDR3 amino acids: CASSQSTNSNQPQHF. CDR3 DNA sequence: TGTGCCAGCTCACAATCTACGAATAGCAATCAGCCCCAGCATTTT.

The chain employs TRBV28 and TRBJ1-1; tentatively, D is TRBD1 (6 bases). Trimming took 5 bases from V and 5 from J, leaving 15 bases between them. This CDR3 has 14 residues. Germline loops: CDR1 MDHEN, CDR2 SYDVKM. In DNA form, the CDR3 reads TGTGCCAGCAGTCCGGGACAATTCAGGACTGAAGCTTTCTTT. It yields the protein CASSPGQFRTEAFF.

The chain employs TRBV2 and TRBJ1-3; D perhaps matches TRBD1 (5 bases). CDR3 length: 13 residues. Trimming removed 7 bases at V and 1 base at J, with 8 bases between. In germline, CDR1 is SNHLY, CDR2 FYNNEI. CDR3 in DNA: TGTGCCAGCATAGAGGGGTCTGGAAACACCATATATTTT. Its protein product is CASIEGSGNTIYF.

The V gene is TRBV5-1, the J gene TRBJ2-3; no reliable D call. There are 15 residues in the CDR3. Germline lookup yields CDR1 SGHRS and CDR2 YFSETQ. The ends were cut back, 0 bases at V and 2 bases at J, with 10 bases in the middle. The CDR3 bases are TGCGCCAGCAGCTTGGGACACGCACTCACAGATACGCAGTATTTT. It encodes CASSLGHALTDTQYF.

This sequence joins TRBV5-1 and TRBJ2-3; D unresolved. The CDR3 runs 15 residues. Germline assignment: CDR1 SGHRS and CDR2 YFSETQ. Trimming left V 0 bases short and J 10 bases short, with 18 bases between. CDR3 in amino acids: CASSLDRQTGTAQYF. The CDR3, as DNA: TGCGCCAGCAGCTTGGACCGCCAGACCGGCACCGCGCAGTATTTT. The full variable domain, in which reference TRBV5-1 and TRBJ2-3 provide the parts outside the CDR3, is KAGVTQTPRYLIKTRGQQVTLSCSPISGHRSVSWYQQTPGQGLQFLFEYFSETQRNKGNFPGRFSGRQFSNSRSEMNVSTLELGDSALYLCASSLDRQTGTAQYFGPGTRLTVL.

V usage is TRBV18 and J usage is TRBJ1-1, with D hard to call. The V gene lost 3 bases and the J gene lost 0 bases, with 8 bases spanning the gap. This CDR3 has 14 residues. The germline V gene has CDR1 KGHSH and CDR2 LQKENI. The CDR3 sequence: CASSPGIVNTEAFF. The CDR3 region has the DNA TGTGCCAGCTCACCGGGGATTGTGAACACTGAAGCTTTCTTT. Based on the CDR3 plus reference TRBV18 and TRBJ1-1, the full variable domain is NAGVMQNPRHLVRRRGQEARLRCSPMKGHSHVYWYRQLPEEGLKFMVYLQKENIIDESGMPKERFSAEFPKEGPSILRIQQVVRGDSAAYFCASSPGIVNTEAFFGQGTRLTVV.

The rearrangement uses TRBV9 and TRBJ2-1; 12 bases are shared with TRBD2. Germline-derived CDR1 and CDR2 are SGDLS and YYNGEE. CDR3 length equals 17 residues. With V trimmed by 0 bases and J by 5 bases, 6 bases remained unmatched. The CDR3 nucleotides read TGTGCCAGCAGCGTAGGGGCTAGCGGGAGGGCCCACAATGAGCAGTTCTTC. As protein: CASSVGASGRAHNEQFF.

This chain joins TRBV6-5 and TRBJ1-2; D is possibly TRBD1 (6 bases). Trimming shortened V by 0 bases and J by 1 base, and 6 bases separated the two germline ends. The length of the CDR3 is 14 residues. Per germline, CDR1 MNHEY and CDR2 SVGAGI. Here the CDR3 DNA reads TGTGCCAGCAGTTACTCAGGGGGTAACTATGGCTACACCTTC. Its translation: CASSYSGGNYGYTF.

The chain carries TRBV5-1 and TRBJ2-1; 12 bases fit TRBD2. The CDR3 covers 20 residues. The V segment lost 5 bases and the J segment 0 bases; nucleotides outside the gene matches: 15. The germline gives CDR1 SGHRS, CDR2 YFSETQ. CDR3 nucleotides: TGCGCCAGCAGTGCACCTACCGGGGCTAGCGGGAGGGCCTCCTACAATGAGCAGTTCTTC. Protein sequence: CASSAPTGASGRASYNEQFF. The entire variable domain, with the rest obtained from reference TRBV5-1 and TRBJ2-1, is as follows: KAGVTQTPRYLIKTRGQQVTLSCSPISGHRSVSWYQQTPGQGLQFLFEYFSETQRNKGNFPGRFSGRQFSNSRSEMNVSTLELGDSALYLCASSAPTGASGRASYNEQFFGPGTRLTVL.

V and J are TRBV23-1 and TRBJ1-6; D ambiguous. TRBV23-1 carries the ORF label, with uncertain function. Trimming removed 2 bases from V and 6 bases from J, with 11 bases in between. CDR3 length: 15 residues. This chain's CDR3 is CASSQLKATNSPLHF. DNA of the CDR3: TGCGCCAGCAGTCAACTGAAAGCTACTAATTCACCCCTCCACTTT.

The table lists this clone with a count of one. The gene calls are TRBV7-8 and TRBJ1-1; 9 bases fit TRBD1. V shed 1 base and J 6 bases; nucleotides not matched to a gene: 15. This CDR3 contains 18 residues. CDR1 and CDR2 (germline): SGHVS, FQNEAQ. The CDR3 coding sequence is TGTGCCAGCAGCTTAGAAAGGGGGTACAGGGGGCCCGGGGCTGAAGCTTTCTTT. Encoded protein: CASSLERGYRGPGAEAFF.

The chain links TRBV5-8 to TRBJ2-7; no clear D gene. V was clipped by 0 bases and J by 1 base, with 8 bases between them. There are 14 residues in the CDR3. Per the germline V gene, CDR1 is SGHTS and CDR2 is YDEGEE. CDR3 DNA sequence: TGTGCCAGCAGCTTGGTAGGGTTGTCCTACGAGCAGTACTTC. Its translation is CASSLVGLSYEQYF.

The V call is TRBV28, the J call TRBJ2-5; D is ambiguous. Germline CDR1 is MDHEN and CDR2 is SYDVKM. This CDR3 has 10 residues. Trimming removed 6 bases at V and 1 base at J, with 0 bases between. The CDR3, as DNA: TGTGCCAGCAGCCAAGAGACCCAGTACTTC. Its protein product is CASSQETQYF.

The chain joins TRBV2 to TRBJ1-2; 7 nucleotides align to TRBD1. CDR3 size: 13 residues. Germline CDR1 reads SNHLY; CDR2 reads FYNNEI. J was trimmed by 8 bases and V by 3 bases; bases with no gene match: 6. CDR3 loop: CASSDRTGWGYTF. Here the CDR3 DNA reads TGTGCCAGCAGTGATAGGACAGGATGGGGCTACACCTTC.

This sequence joins TRBV4-3 and TRBJ1-2; a weak D match, TRBD1 (6 bases). The CDR3 covers 14 residues. The ends were cut back, 0 bases at V and 3 bases at J, with 8 bases in the middle. Germline CDR1 and CDR2: LGHNA and YSLEER. For the CDR3, the DNA is TGCGCCAGCAGCCAAGAGCCAGGGGACTATGGCTACACCTTC. This gives the protein CASSQEPGDYGYTF.

V is TRBV7-2 and J is TRBJ1-1; D is perhaps TRBD1 (6 bases). The V and J ends lost 5 bases and 5 bases respectively, with 18 bases between them. This CDR3 is built from 15 residues. Germline V lookup: CDR1 SGHTA, CDR2 FQGNSA. The CDR3 DNA follows: TGTGCCAGCAGCAAGGGGGTGGCAGGGAAGACTGAAGCTTTCTTT. Protein product: CASSKGVAGKTEAFF.

This rearrangement joins TRBV27 to TRBJ2-5; D is unresolved. There are 12 residues in the CDR3. The germline V gene has CDR1 MNHEY and CDR2 SMNVEV (reference sequence). V gave up 8 bases and J gave up 4 bases, with 11 bases separating them. The CDR3 loop reads CASSYAGETQYF. The CDR3 DNA reads TGTGCCAGCTCCTACGCCGGAGAGACCCAGTACTTC.

CDR3 protein: CASSLRGHNSPLHF. The CDR3 coding sequence is TGTGCCAGCAGCTTAAGGGGGCATAATTCACCCCTCCACTTT. The V gene is TRBV13, the J gene TRBJ1-6, with TRBD1 matching 7 bases. CDR1 and CDR2 (germline): PRHDT, FYEKMQ (reference sequence). The V and J ends lost 2 bases and 5 bases, in that order; junction bases with no gene match: 0. This CDR3 contains 14 residues.

This clone was detected once. The CDR3 DNA reads as TGTGCCAGCAGCCAAAAACTAGCGGGGGGCACAGATACGCAGTATTTT. Translating gives CASSQKLAGGTDTQYF. This chain connects TRBV14 to TRBJ2-3; 11 nucleotides line up with TRBD2. CDR3 length: 16 residues. J was trimmed by 1 base and V by 2 bases; bases with no gene match: 2. The germline V gene has CDR1 SGHDN and CDR2 FVKESK.

This sequence joins TRBV6-5 and TRBJ1-2; a possible D gene is TRBD1 (6 bases). Trimming left V 9 bases short and J 8 bases short, with 16 bases between. This CDR3 comprises 12 residues. Germline-derived CDR1 and CDR2 are MNHEY and SVGAGI. The CDR3 nucleotides read TGTGCCAGTACAGGGTCTTCAGGAGGCTACACCTTC. Translating gives CASTGSSGGYTF.

V and J are TRBV28 and TRBJ2-2; 13 bases line up with TRBD2. CDR1 MDHEN and CDR2 SYDVKM come from the germline V gene. CDR3 length equals 18 residues. With V trimmed by 6 bases and J by 1 base, 8 bases remained unmatched. CDR3 in DNA: TGTGCCAGCAGGGACTCGTGGACTAGCGGGGGGAACACCGGGGAGCTGTTTTTT. Residues: CASRDSWTSGGNTGELFF.

The chain has TRBV7-9 and TRBJ1-4, with a possible D match to TRBD1 (6 bases). The CDR3 loop spans 14 amino acids. The germline gives CDR1 SEHNR, CDR2 FQNEAQ (reference sequence). Trimming cost V 5 bases and J 8 bases, with 15 bases left between them. CDR3 sequence (DNA): TGTGCCAGCAGCCAGGGGTGGCGGAGCGAAAAACTGTTTTTT. It is translated as CASSQGWRSEKLFF.

In this sample, this clone turned up a few times. The J gene is TRBJ1-4, the V gene TRBV6-1; 9 bases map to TRBD1. The junction had 9 bases not matched to a gene; V was cut back by 2 bases and J by 8 bases. Germline CDR1 MNHNS, CDR2 SASEGT. The CDR3 loop spans 16 amino acids. The CDR3 is CASSEFEGQGYEKLFF. CDR3 coding DNA: TGTGCCAGCAGTGAATTCGAGGGACAGGGATACGAAAAACTGTTTTTT.

The V gene is TRBV19, the J gene TRBJ1-6; 10 bases match TRBD1. V was clipped by 9 bases and J by 6 bases; unmatched bases: 2. There are 13 residues in the CDR3. The V gene's germline CDR1 is LNHDA and CDR2 SQIVND (reference sequence). CDR3 in amino acids: CASRTGGNSPLHF. CDR3 in DNA: TGTGCCAGCCGGACAGGGGGTAATTCACCCCTCCACTTT.